A selection of T cell receptor beta chains follows, all from one sample in a study of blood T cell repertoires in COVID-19. Assay: immunoSEQ multiplex PCR; the TCRdb copy retains only in-frame clones and omits some. This table has about 160,000 clones, about 90% appearing once. The sequenced material came from peripheral blood. Every receptor here comes from a man aged 25 to 45 with COVID-19, enrolled during active disease. Both conserved end residues are part of each CDR3. D genes are given only for firm matches. Size is stated for part of the rows, as once, few or many counts, or as a class when the clone is expanded.

v_call	d_call	clone_size	cdr3_length	j_call	cdr3_nt	cdr3_aa
TRBV28	.	.	13	TRBJ2-7	TGTGCCAGCAGTCCCTTAGATTACCACGAGCAGTACTTC	CASSPLDYHEQYF
TRBV11-2	.	.	14	TRBJ2-3	TGTGCCAGCAGCTTACTGAGTACCTCAGATACGCAGTATTTT	CASSLLSTSDTQYF
TRBV28	.	.	12	TRBJ2-7	TGTGCCAGCAGTTTGATCGGTTACGAGCAGTACTTC	CASSLIGYEQYF
TRBV2	.	.	12	TRBJ2-5	TGTGCCAGCAGGAGCAGCCTCGGGGCCCAGTACTTC	CASRSSLGAQYF
TRBV6-4	TRBD2	.	15	TRBJ2-1	TGTGCCAGCAGTGAACTAGCGGGAGCCTTCAATGAGCAGTTCTTC	CASSELAGAFNEQFF
TRBV4-1	.	.	15	TRBJ2-6	TGCGCCAGCAGCCAAGAGGGAGGCGGGGCCAACGTCCTGACTTTC	CASSQEGGGANVLTF
TRBV2	.	.	15	TRBJ1-2	TGTGCCAGCAGCCCCCAAGTCTTGAGGAACTATGGCTACACCTTC	CASSPQVLRNYGYTF
TRBV2	.	.	15	TRBJ2-7	TGTGCCAGCACCCCAGGTGGGTCCCGCTCCTACGAGCAGTACTTC	CASTPGGSRSYEQYF
TRBV18	.	.	13	TRBJ2-5	TGTGCCAGCTCCTCAGGGCACCAAGAGACCCAGTACTTC	CASSSGHQETQYF
TRBV4-1	.	.	16	TRBJ2-5	TGCGCCAGCAGCCCTGTGGACAGTCAGTACCAAGAGACCCAGTACTTC	CASSPVDSQYQETQYF
TRBV27	.	.	16	TRBJ2-7	TGTGCCAGCAGTTTATCTAGCGGTCTGGGCTCCTACGAGCAGTACTTC	CASSLSSGLGSYEQYF
TRBV19	TRBD1	.	13	TRBJ2-7	TGTGCCAGTCGTGGGACAGGGCCCTACGAGCAGTACTTC	CASRGTGPYEQYF
TRBV7-2	.	.	19	TRBJ1-2	TGTGCCAGCAGCTCCTCCTTGAACAGGTGGGGTTGGACGGACTATGGCTACACCTTC	CASSSSLNRWGWTDYGYTF
TRBV27	TRBD2	.	14	TRBJ2-7	TGTGCCAGCAGGCTAGCGGACGACTCCTACGAGCAGTACTTC	CASRLADDSYEQYF
TRBV5-1	.	once	12	TRBJ2-1	TGCGCCAGCAGCTTACCCGGTAATGAGCAGTTCTTC	CASSLPGNEQFF
TRBV6-5	.	.	15	TRBJ1-6	TGTGCCAGCAGTTACAGAGGGTCTTTGTATTCACCCCTCCACTTT	CASSYRGSLYSPLHF
TRBV6-5	TRBD1	.	13	TRBJ2-7	TGTGCCAGCAGGGGGACAGCCTTCAGGGAGCAGTACTTC	CASRGTAFREQYF
TRBV6-6	TRBD1	.	13	TRBJ1-1	TGTGCCAGCTACACAGGGGAGAACACTGAAGCTTTCTTT	CASYTGENTEAFF
TRBV27	TRBD2	.	15	TRBJ2-5	TGTGCCAGCAGCACTACTAGCGGAAACCAAGAGACCCAGTACTTC	CASSTTSGNQETQYF
TRBV29-1	TRBD1	.	13	TRBJ1-2	TGCAGCGGATCGGACAGGGTTGACTATGGCTACACCTTC	CSGSDRVDYGYTF
TRBV9	.	.	14	TRBJ2-7	TGTGCCAGCAGCGTAGGCCCAGGGGCCTACGAGCAGTACTTC	CASSVGPGAYEQYF
TRBV7-2	.	once	18	TRBJ2-3	TGTGCCAGCAGCTTAGGTCCTGATGGGCCCCTAAGCACAGATACGCAGTATTTT	CASSLGPDGPLSTDTQYF
TRBV11-2	.	.	12	TRBJ1-1	TGTGCCAGCAGCCATGGGGGGTCGGAAGCTTTCTTT	CASSHGGSEAFF
TRBV19	.	.	15	TRBJ1-5	TGTGCCAGCCTTCCCATAGATCGGGACAATCAGCCCCAGCATTTT	CASLPIDRDNQPQHF
TRBV9	TRBD1	.	15	TRBJ2-7	TGTGCCAGCAGCTCACCGGACAGGGGGCAATACGAGCAGTACTTC	CASSSPDRGQYEQYF
TRBV18	TRBD1	.	15	TRBJ2-5	TGTGCCAGCTCACCAATGGGACAGGCGAAAGAGACCCAGTACTTC	CASSPMGQAKETQYF
TRBV4-3	TRBD1	.	16	TRBJ1-4	TGCGCCAGCAGCCAAACGACAGGGGGAACTAATGAAAAACTGTTTTTT	CASSQTTGGTNEKLFF
TRBV4-1	.	.	15	TRBJ2-7	TGCGCCAGCAGCCAAGTCGAGGGCTCGGGTTACGAGCAGTACTTC	CASSQVEGSGYEQYF
TRBV19	TRBD1	.	16	TRBJ2-3	TGTGCCAGTAGTACAGGGACAGGGGTTAGCACAGATACGCAGTATTTT	CASSTGTGVSTDTQYF
TRBV11-2	TRBD1	once	16	TRBJ2-5	TGTGCCAGCAGCTTAGTCCTGACAGGGCTTCAAGAGACCCAGTACTTC	CASSLVLTGLQETQYF
TRBV9	TRBD1	.	16	TRBJ2-2	TGTGCCAGCAGCGTCGGACGGACAGGGAACACCGGGGAGCTGTTTTTT	CASSVGRTGNTGELFF
TRBV7-9	.	.	13	TRBJ2-1	TGTGCCAGCAGCTTTCGGGAAAACAATGAGCAGTTCTTC	CASSFRENNEQFF
TRBV19	.	.	12	TRBJ1-4	TGTGCCAGTAGTATCCGGGGGGAAAAACTGTTTTTT	CASSIRGEKLFF
TRBV2	.	.	15	TRBJ1-1	TGTGCCAGCAGTAGACTTGACCAGGGGAACACTGAAGCTTTCTTT	CASSRLDQGNTEAFF
TRBV13	TRBD2	.	18	TRBJ2-1	TGTGCCAGCAGCTTGGGACTAGCGGGAGCCAGCTCCTACAATGAGCAGTTCTTC	CASSLGLAGASSYNEQFF
TRBV7-2	TRBD2	.	15	TRBJ2-1	TGTGCCAGCAGCCATGGGCTAGCGGGGGGAATAGGGCAGTTCTTC	CASSHGLAGGIGQFF
TRBV24-1	.	.	14	TRBJ2-5	TGTGCCACCAGTGATGCGGCCAGGGGCAGAACCCAGTACTTC	CATSDAARGRTQYF
TRBV10-3	.	.	14	TRBJ1-2	TGTGCCATCAGTGACCCCCGGGGTAGGGAAGGCTACACCTTC	CAISDPRGREGYTF
TRBV14	TRBD1	.	15	TRBJ2-1	TGTGCCAGCAGCCAGTGGTCAGGGGGCACAAATGAGCAGTTCTTC	CASSQWSGGTNEQFF
TRBV5-8	TRBD1	.	13	TRBJ1-2	TGTGCCAGCAGCCCCTTGGACAGGGCGGGCTACACCTTC	CASSPLDRAGYTF
TRBV7-2	TRBD1	.	16	TRBJ2-4	TGTGCCAGCAGCTGGGGACAGGGGGTAACCAAAAACATTCAGTACTTC	CASSWGQGVTKNIQYF
TRBV19	TRBD1	.	15	TRBJ2-7	TGTGCCAGTAGTACCTGGGACAGCTCCTCCTACGAGCAGTACTTC	CASSTWDSSSYEQYF
TRBV5-4	.	.	17	TRBJ2-1	TGTGCCAGCAGCTTGTTTTCCTCAGGGGTGCCCTACAATGAGCAGTTCTTC	CASSLFSSGVPYNEQFF
TRBV4-2	.	.	16	TRBJ2-5	TGTGCCAGCAGCCAAGATCGGGGGGCGTTACGAGAGACCCAGTACTTC	CASSQDRGALRETQYF
TRBV6-2/TRBV6-3	.	.	16	TRBJ1-6	TGTGCCAGCAGTTCTCCCTCGTTTGAGGGAAATTCACCCCTCCACTTT	CASSSPSFEGNSPLHF
TRBV5-4	.	.	15	TRBJ2-5	TGTGCCAGCAGCTCCCGGAGGGGCGCCCAAGAGACCCAGTACTTC	CASSSRRGAQETQYF
TRBV2	TRBD1	.	15	TRBJ2-1	TGTGCCAGCAGTGAAGCGGAGACAGGGGGCAATGAGCAGTTCTTC	CASSEAETGGNEQFF
TRBV29-1	.	.	15	TRBJ1-4	TGCAGCGGATCTCGTGGCGGGACAACTAATGAAAAACTGTTTTTT	CSGSRGGTTNEKLFF
TRBV7-2	TRBD2	.	15	TRBJ2-1	TGTGCCAGCAGCCGTAGGTGGGGGGGGGACAATGAGCAGTTCTTC	CASSRRWGGDNEQFF